This T cell receptor beta chain was captured by sequencing in a study of T cell clonotyping in hematopoietic cell transplantation. Germline trimming cut 5 bases from V and 3 bases from J; bases unmatched to any gene: 12. In germline, CDR1 is MNHEY, CDR2 SMNVEV (reference sequence). This CDR3 comprises 16 residues. Clones were read by immunoSEQ multiplex PCR, and TCRdb kept only the in-frame ones, dropping some. The sample lists about 15,000 clones, 70% to 90% seen once, with 13% in the top ten. Sequenced material: PBMCs, taken 100 days after allogeneic stem cell transplant. The clonotype comes from a male patient in his forties or fifties who had an allogeneic stem cell transplant from an unrelated donor, so T cells may come from the graft donor. Some clones in this sample may be carry-over from other donors' samples. The rearrangement links TRBV27 to TRBJ2-7; 8 bases are shared with TRBD2. The CDR3 nucleotides are TGTGCCAGCAGTCCCTCGAGCGGGAGTCCCTTCTACGAGCAGTACTTC. Amino acids: CASSPSSGSPFYEQYF.